These 30 T cell receptor beta chains were all obtained from the same sample, sequenced in a study of T cell repertoires in ileal Crohn's disease. Time point denoted: inflamed ileum from the surgical specimen. TCRdb's table, derived via immunoSEQ multiplex PCR, lists solely in-frame clones and lacks some. The sample consists of 2,000 to 3,000 clones, just over 90% of them appearing once. Sequenced sample: ileal tissue. The receptors were gathered from an adult with Crohn's disease.

The chain carries TRBV5-6 and TRBJ2-7, with 7 nucleotides matching TRBD2. The trim removed 4 bases at V and 1 base at J, leaving 14 bases unmatched. The length of the CDR3 is 17 residues. The V gene's germline CDR1 is SGHDT and CDR2 YYEEEE. The CDR3 loop is CASSPPRRDYASYEQYF. The CDR3 nucleotides read TGTGCCAGCAGCCCGCCCCGAAGGGACTACGCTTCCTACGAGCAGTACTTC.

This clone has a handful of counts. The chain joins TRBV30 to TRBJ1-2, with 9 bases that match TRBD1. Germline CDR1 is GTSNPN and CDR2 is SVGIG (reference sequence). Trimming removed 5 bases from V and 8 bases from J; junction bases left unmatched: 9. The CDR3 spans 13 residues. DNA of the CDR3: TGTGCCTGGCGGGACAGGGAAGGAAGGGGCTACACCTTC. Translating it yields CAWRDREGRGYTF.

The V call is TRBV19, the J call TRBJ1-5, with TRBD1 as a possible D gene (5 bases). Germline V CDR1 and CDR2: LNHDA, SQIVND (reference sequence). Trimming removed 5 bases from V and 4 bases from J, with 9 bases in between. The length of the CDR3 is 13 residues. CDR3 in amino acids: CASSEGSNQPQHF. DNA of the CDR3: TGTGCCAGTAGTGAGGGGAGTAATCAGCCCCAGCATTTT.

This chain joins TRBV7-2 and TRBJ1-2, with TRBD1 as a possible D gene (6 bases). The CDR3 is 14 amino acids. Germline assignment: CDR1 SGHTA and CDR2 FQGNSA. V was shortened by 5 bases and J by 2 bases, with 12 bases between the two germline ends. Written as DNA, the CDR3 is TGTGCCAGCAGCCCTAGGGGGACCAACTATGGCTACACCTTC. Protein: CASSPRGTNYGYTF.

V usage is TRBV4-1 and J usage is TRBJ2-6, with 7 bases aligning to TRBD2. Trimming at V came to 4 bases and at J to 4 bases, leaving 16 bases not matched to a gene. This CDR3 spans 19 amino acids. Germline CDR1 reads MGHRA; CDR2 reads YSYEKL. The CDR3 DNA follows: TGCGCCAGCAGCCGCGACTCTCGCGGGAGATCTTTAGGGGCCAACGTCCTGACTTTC. Translating it yields CASSRDSRGRSLGANVLTF.

The V and J genes are TRBV5-6 and TRBJ2-7; the match to TRBD1 covers 9 bases. Germline V gene sequence: CDR1 SGHDT, CDR2 YYEEEE. The V segment lost 1 base and the J segment 3 bases; nucleotides outside the gene matches: 5. The CDR3 covers 15 residues. The CDR3 sequence is CASSLFRQGDYEQYF. The CDR3 nucleotides are TGTGCCAGCAGCTTGTTTAGACAGGGGGACTACGAGCAGTACTTC.

This rearrangement joins TRBV30 to TRBJ2-4; a possible D gene is TRBD2 (5 bases). Trimming removed 3 bases at V and 0 bases at J, with 6 bases between. Germline V lookup: CDR1 GTSNPN, CDR2 SVGIG (reference sequence). This CDR3 is 13 amino acids long. This chain's CDR3 is CAWSGLAKNIQYF. In DNA form, the CDR3 reads TGTGCCTGGAGCGGACTAGCCAAAAACATTCAGTACTTC.

This sequence joins TRBV5-4 and TRBJ2-5, with a weak D call TRBD1 (6 bases). The germline gives CDR1 SGHNT, CDR2 YYREEE (reference sequence). This CDR3 contains 16 residues. V was pared by 4 bases and J by 5 bases, with 21 bases between. In nucleotides, the CDR3 is TGTGCCAGCAGCCCTGGTGGGGGCCAGATACGGGAGACCCAGTACTTC. Protein product: CASSPGGGQIRETQYF.

The rearrangement joins TRBV5-4 to TRBJ1-1, with D tentatively TRBD1 (6 bases). The CDR3 length is 13 residues. Germline V CDR1 and CDR2: SGHNT, YYREEE (reference sequence). V was clipped by 4 bases and J by 7 bases, with 14 bases between them. CDR3 sequence: CASSGDRQREAFF. The CDR3 nucleotides are TGTGCCAGCAGCGGTGACAGGCAACGTGAAGCTTTCTTT.

Regarding this clone: A read error may account for a junction end that differs from germline. This chain connects TRBV27 to TRBJ2-1, with a tentative D call TRBD2 (6 bases). Germline lookup yields CDR1 MNHEY and CDR2 SMNVEV (reference sequence). The CDR3 covers 16 residues. CDR3: CASSISPSGAYNEQFF. CDR3 nucleotides: TGTGCCAGCAGTATATCCCCCTCGGGAGCCTACAATGAGCAGTTCTTC.

V gene TRBV7-9 combines with J gene TRBJ1-2; maybe TRBD1 (5 bases). This CDR3 has 15 residues. The germline gives CDR1 SEHNR, CDR2 FQNEAQ (reference sequence). V shed 0 bases and J shed 7 bases, with 15 bases lying between them. The CDR3 is CASSLARTTASGYTF. The CDR3 coding sequence is TGTGCCAGCAGCTTAGCGCGTACGACAGCCTCTGGCTACACCTTC.

This clone was found once. The V gene is TRBV10-1, the J gene TRBJ2-7, with D possibly being TRBD1 (6 bases). Germline values: CDR1 WNHNN, CDR2 SYGVQD (reference sequence). Trimming removed 0 bases at V and 9 bases at J, with 15 bases between. The CDR3 is 14 amino acids. The CDR3 reads CASSESGDISRQYF. CDR3 nucleotides: TGCGCCAGCAGTGAGTCAGGGGACATCAGTCGGCAGTACTTC.

This clone was picked up one time. The chain uses TRBV5-6 and TRBJ1-5, with TRBD1 identical over 7 bases. This CDR3 spans 13 amino acids. The V and J ends lost 4 bases and 7 bases, in that order; junction bases with no gene match: 5. Germline CDR1 SGHDT, CDR2 YYEEEE. CDR3 nucleotides: TGTGCCAGCAGCGCAGACAGGGTCCAGCCCCAGCATTTT. This codes for CASSADRVQPQHF.

This chain uses TRBV9 with TRBJ2-5; 10 nucleotides match TRBD2. After removal of 4 bases from V and 5 bases from J, the junction contained 11 bases not matched to a gene. Germline loops: CDR1 SGDLS, CDR2 YYNGEE. The CDR3 has 16 residues. CDR3 in amino acids: CASSKEGTSASETQYF. CDR3 nucleotide sequence: TGTGCCAGCAGCAAAGAAGGGACTAGCGCTTCGGAGACCCAGTACTTC.

This chain uses TRBV14 with TRBJ2-7; D is ambiguous. The CDR3 is made up of 14 amino acids. Per the germline V gene, CDR1 is SGHDN and CDR2 is FVKESK. V lost 1 base, J lost 2 bases, and 9 bases lay in between. CDR3 sequence: CASSQVDGPYEQYF. The CDR3 DNA sequence: TGTGCCAGCAGCCAAGTCGACGGGCCCTACGAGCAGTACTTC.

This rearrangement joins TRBV4-3 to TRBJ2-1; 7 nucleotides line up with TRBD2. Trimming took 3 bases from V and 1 from J; bases not matched to a gene: 3. The CDR3 loop spans 15 amino acids. Germline V gene sequence: CDR1 LGHNA, CDR2 YSLEER. As DNA, the CDR3 is TGCGCCAGCAGCCAGGGGAGGGGATCCTACAATGAGCAGTTCTTC. This encodes CASSQGRGSYNEQFF.

The CDR3, as DNA: TGTGCCAGCAGCTCCGGACTAGCGGGGGCCTACGAGCAGTACTTC. Translation gives CASSSGLAGAYEQYF. This rearrangement joins TRBV11-2 to TRBJ2-7; 13 bases agree with TRBD2. The CDR3 spans 15 residues. Germline values: CDR1 SGHAT, CDR2 FQNNGV. With V trimmed by 4 bases and J by 2 bases, 2 bases remained unmatched.

V is TRBV30 and J is TRBJ2-5; tentatively, D is TRBD1 (5 bases). Deletions cut 3 bases from V and 1 base from J, with 12 bases between. The CDR3 is made up of 14 amino acids. Germline loops: CDR1 GTSNPN, CDR2 SVGIG (reference sequence). The CDR3 region is CAWSLGAGQETQYF. In nucleotides, the CDR3 is TGTGCCTGGAGCCTAGGGGCAGGCCAAGAGACCCAGTACTTC. The whole variable domain, remainder taken from reference TRBV30 and TRBJ2-5, is SQTIHQWPATLVQPVGSPLSLECTVEGTSNPNLYWYRQAAGRGLQLLFYSVGIGQISSEVPQNLSASRPQDRQFILSSKKLLLSDSGFYLCAWSLGAGQETQYFGPGTRLLVL.

V usage is TRBV2 and J usage is TRBJ2-2; D not resolved. Germline CDR1 SNHLY, CDR2 FYNNEI. The CDR3 sequence is 14 residues long. V gave up 7 bases and J gave up 1 base, with 10 bases separating them. CDR3 sequence: CASTQARNTGELFF. In DNA, the CDR3 is TGTGCCAGCACCCAGGCTAGGAACACCGGGGAGCTGTTTTTT.

The chain recombines TRBV7-8 with TRBJ1-2; a weak D match, TRBD1 (5 bases). The CDR3 has 12 residues. In germline, CDR1 is SGHVS, CDR2 FQNEAQ. V shed 5 bases and J shed 5 bases, with 9 bases lying between them. The CDR3 DNA sequence: TGTGCCAGCAGCCGGGACTTATATGGCTACACCTTC. Its protein is CASSRDLYGYTF. Combining the CDR3 with reference TRBV7-8 and TRBJ1-2 gives the whole variable domain GAGVSQSPRYKVAKRGQDVALRCDPISGHVSLFWYQQALGQGPEFLTYFQNEAQLDKSGLPSDRFFAERPEGSVSTLKIQRTQQEDSAVYLCASSRDLYGYTFGSGTRLTVV.

The rearrangement links TRBV19 to TRBJ2-1; D ambiguous. The germline V gene has CDR1 LNHDA and CDR2 SQIVND (reference sequence). This CDR3 comprises 13 residues. V was shortened by 6 bases and J by 7 bases, with 13 bases between the two germline ends. The CDR3 sequence: CASRSLRQNEQFF. CDR3 in DNA: TGTGCCAGTAGAAGTTTACGCCAGAATGAGCAGTTCTTC.

The chain joins TRBV5-4 to TRBJ2-3; TRBD1 matches 8 bases. The trim removed 4 bases at V and 5 bases at J, leaving 3 bases unmatched. Germline CDR1 and CDR2: SGHNT and YYREEE (reference sequence). The CDR3 length is 13 residues. The CDR3 DNA sequence: TGTGCCAGCAGCACCACAGGGGGAGATACGCAGTATTTT. Translating it yields CASSTTGGDTQYF.

The chain combines TRBV7-2 with TRBJ2-2; the match to TRBD2 covers 14 bases. V dropped 1 base and J dropped 6; count of bases not matched to a gene: 4. The CDR3 totals 17 residues. Looked up from germline, CDR1 is SGHTA and CDR2 is FQGNSA. The CDR3 coding sequence is TGTGCCAGCAGCTTAGGGGGACTAGCGGGAGTGGCCGGGGAGCTGTTTTTT. The encoded protein is CASSLGGLAGVAGELFF.

The rearrangement joins TRBV11-2 to TRBJ2-7, with 9 bases matching TRBD2. The trim removed 5 bases at V and 3 bases at J, leaving 8 bases unmatched. This CDR3 is built from 15 residues. From germline, CDR1 is SGHAT and CDR2 FQNNGV. The CDR3 loop reads CASSIGLAPNYEQYF. The DNA of the CDR3 is TGTGCCAGCAGCATAGGACTAGCGCCAAACTACGAGCAGTACTTC.

The chain uses TRBV11-3 and TRBJ2-3, with unresolved D. Trimming shortened V by 3 bases and J by 3 bases, and 16 bases separated the two germline ends. The CDR3 length is 16 residues. Germline V gene sequence: CDR1 SGHNT, CDR2 YENEEA. The CDR3 DNA is TGTGCCAGCAGCTTGGTGGGATGGGGTAGAACAGATACGCAGTATTTT. Its protein is CASSLVGWGRTDTQYF.

This chain connects TRBV19 to TRBJ2-2; D is ambiguous. This CDR3 is 11 amino acids long. Germline V CDR1 and CDR2: LNHDA, SQIVND (reference sequence). Trimming removed 5 bases from V and 5 bases from J, with 3 bases in between. The DNA for the CDR3 is TGTGCCAGTAGTTTGACCGGGGAGCTGTTTTTT. Translation: CASSLTGELFF. The whole variable domain, remainder taken from reference TRBV19 and TRBJ2-2, is DGGITQSPKYLFRKEGQNVTLSCEQNLNHDAMYWYRQDPGQGLRLIYYSQIVNDFQKGDIAEGYSVSREKKESFPLTVTSAQKNPTAFYLCASSLTGELFFGEGSRLTVL.

V usage is TRBV9 and J usage is TRBJ2-5; 7 bases map to TRBD1. There are 15 residues in the CDR3. Germline lookup yields CDR1 SGDLS and CDR2 YYNGEE. The junction had 7 bases not matched to a gene; V was cut back by 3 bases and J by 2 bases. The DNA of the CDR3 is TGTGCCAGCAGCGCGACAGGGATGGGGCAAGAGACCCAGTACTTC. Translating gives CASSATGMGQETQYF.

The chain has TRBV19 and TRBJ2-7; possible D gene TRBD2, 6 bases. V dropped 8 bases and J dropped 5 bases, with 16 bases sitting between them. CDR1 LNHDA and CDR2 SQIVND come from the germline V gene (reference sequence). This CDR3 comprises 13 residues. As DNA, the CDR3 is TGTGCCAGTTGCGAGAGGGGAGGCGACGAGCAGTACTTC. It encodes CASCERGGDEQYF.

The chain is built from TRBV9 and TRBJ2-2; 7 positions agree with TRBD2. The CDR3 is made up of 21 amino acids. Germline CDR1 reads SGDLS; CDR2 reads YYNGEE. The junction had 21 bases not matched to a gene; V was cut back by 0 bases and J by 4 bases. This CDR3 reads CASSVDGGLVGTTQTTGELFF. The CDR3 coding sequence is TGTGCCAGCAGCGTAGACGGCGGGTTAGTTGGGACTACGCAAACCACCGGGGAGCTGTTTTTT.

The chain recombines TRBV28 with TRBJ1-1, with TRBD1 matching over 7 bases. Germline lookup yields CDR1 MDHEN and CDR2 SYDVKM. The junction had 13 bases not matched to a gene; V was cut back by 3 bases and J by 6 bases. CDR3 length: 16 residues. As DNA, the CDR3 is TGTGCCAGCAGTTTCTCAACAAAGGGGGCATGGTCTGAAGCTTTCTTT. Translating it yields CASSFSTKGAWSEAFF.